This T cell receptor beta chain appears in the sequencing data of a study of blood T cell repertoires in COVID-19. This study enrolled people aged roughly 18 to 90 from around 25 US geographic areas. Clinical history reported by participants formed the basis on which cohorts were assigned. The table came from immunoSEQ multiplex PCR; TCRdb's copy has only in-frame clones and leaves some out. The table shows 200,000 to 250,000 clones, with roughly 85% occurring only once. The V gene lost 2 bases and the J gene lost 3 bases, with 11 bases spanning the gap. The germline V gene has CDR1 MNHEY and CDR2 SVGAGI. This CDR3 has 16 amino acids.

This clonotype originated in a woman between 50 and 59 years old with acute COVID-19. This chain uses TRBV6-5 with TRBJ1-6; D gene uncertain. The source material was PBMCs or T cells enriched from blood (not recorded which). CDR3 DNA sequence: TGTGCCAGCAGTTACGGGAGAAGAGGCTATAATTCACCCCTCCACTTT. It codes for CASSYGRRGYNSPLHF.